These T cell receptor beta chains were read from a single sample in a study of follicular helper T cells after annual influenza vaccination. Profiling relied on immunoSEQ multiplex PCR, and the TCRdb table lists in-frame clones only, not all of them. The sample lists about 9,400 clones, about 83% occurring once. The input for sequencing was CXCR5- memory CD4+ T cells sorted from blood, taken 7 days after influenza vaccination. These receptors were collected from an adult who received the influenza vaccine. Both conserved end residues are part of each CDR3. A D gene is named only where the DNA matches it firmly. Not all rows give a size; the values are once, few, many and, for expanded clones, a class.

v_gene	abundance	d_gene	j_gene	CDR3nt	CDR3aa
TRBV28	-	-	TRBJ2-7	TGTGCCAGCAGTCAGTACTCCTACGAGCAGTACTTC	CASSQYSYEQYF
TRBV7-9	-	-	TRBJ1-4	TGTGCCAGCAGCTTAGAGAGGATGGGGAAGTCAACTAATGAAAAACTGTTTTTT	CASSLERMGKSTNEKLFF
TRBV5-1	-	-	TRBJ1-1	TGCGCCAGCGCCACAGGGAGGAACACTGAAGCTTTCTTT	CASATGRNTEAFF
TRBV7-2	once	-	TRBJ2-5	TGTGCCAGCAGCTTGGGACACCCGACACAAGAGACCCAGTACTTC	CASSLGHPTQETQYF
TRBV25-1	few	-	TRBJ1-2	TGTGCCAGCGGGTCTAACTATGGCTACACCTTC	CASGSNYGYTF
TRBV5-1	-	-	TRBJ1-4	TGCGCCAGCAGTCCGAGTCAGGCCGGGGACGAAAAACTGTTTTTT	CASSPSQAGDEKLFF
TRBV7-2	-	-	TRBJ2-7	TGTGCCAGCAGAGATTACTCGGAGGGGGCCTACGAGCAGTACTTC	CASRDYSEGAYEQYF
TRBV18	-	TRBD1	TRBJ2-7	TGTGCCAGCTCACCAGGGGGACAGGGGGCTTACGAGCAGTACTTC	CASSPGGQGAYEQYF
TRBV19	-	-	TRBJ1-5	TGTGCCAGTAGCCGCGACAGGCAAAATCAGCCCCAGCATTTT	CASSRDRQNQPQHF
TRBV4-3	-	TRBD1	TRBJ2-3	TGCGCCAGCAGCCAGGGCCCGGGACAGGGAACCACAGATACGCAGTATTTT	CASSQGPGQGTTDTQYF
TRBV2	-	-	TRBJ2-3	TGTGCCAGCAGGGACTCGGCTAGCACAGATACGCAGTATTTT	CASRDSASTDTQYF
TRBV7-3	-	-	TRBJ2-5	TGTGCCAGCAGCTTAACGGGCCCCCAAGAGACCCAGTACTTC	CASSLTGPQETQYF
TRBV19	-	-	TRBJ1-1	TGTGCCAGTAGTATGCTTTGGTCCCAGGGGCGAATCTGGACTGAAGCTTTCTTT	CASSMLWSQGRIWTEAFF
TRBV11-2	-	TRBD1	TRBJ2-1	TGTGCCAGCAGCTTAGTGGGACAGACCTACAATGAGCAGTTCTTC	CASSLVGQTYNEQFF
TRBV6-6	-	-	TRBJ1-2	TGTGCCAGCAGTTACGGGGGTGGCTATGGCTACACCTTC	CASSYGGGYGYTF
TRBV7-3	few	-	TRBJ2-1	TGTGCCAGCAGCCCCCCGGGACTGAACAATGAGCAGTTCTTC	CASSPPGLNNEQFF
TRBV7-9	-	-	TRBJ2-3	TGTGCCAGCAGGGGCCTCACCGGGAAGGATACGCAGTATTTT	CASRGLTGKDTQYF
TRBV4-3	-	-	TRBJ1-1	TGCGCCAGCAGCCAAGATGTTTGGGCAGGGACTGAAGCTTTCTTT	CASSQDVWAGTEAFF
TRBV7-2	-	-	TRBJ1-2	TGTGCCAGCAGAATGGGTTTACGTTATGGCTACACCTTC	CASRMGLRYGYTF
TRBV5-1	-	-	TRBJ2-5	TGCGCCAGCAGCTTGGGGGCGTTGGGCCCACAAGAGACCCAGTACTTC	CASSLGALGPQETQYF
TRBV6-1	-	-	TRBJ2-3	TGTGCCAGCAACGGGGGAGACGGTTCAGATACGCAGTATTTT	CASNGGDGSDTQYF
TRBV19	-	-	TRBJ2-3	TGTGCCAGTACCCCCTTCGGACAGTCCTCCTTCCGCACAGATACGCAGTATTTT	CASTPFGQSSFRTDTQYF
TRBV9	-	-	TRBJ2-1	TGTGCCAGCAGCGTAGACGGTGTAGCCTACAATGAGCAGTTCTTC	CASSVDGVAYNEQFF
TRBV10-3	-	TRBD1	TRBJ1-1	TGTGCCATCAGTGCCGGGACAGGGAACACTGAAGCTTTCTTT	CAISAGTGNTEAFF
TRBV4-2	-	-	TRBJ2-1	TGTGCCAGCAGCCAAGATGGGGCTGTTTCAGCCGAGTTCTTC	CASSQDGAVSAEFF
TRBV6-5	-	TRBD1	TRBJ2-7	TGTGCCAGCAGTTATCTCGACAGGGGCTTCCCCTACGAGCAGTACTTC	CASSYLDRGFPYEQYF
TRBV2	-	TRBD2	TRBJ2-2	TGTGCCAGCAGACTAGCGGGGGCGTCCGGGGAGCTGTTTTTT	CASRLAGASGELFF
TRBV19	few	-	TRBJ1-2	TGTGCCAGTAGTCGGGGCGGGGACACCCCTGGGTATGGCTACACCTTC	CASSRGGDTPGYGYTF
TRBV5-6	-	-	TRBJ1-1	TGTGCCAGCAGCCGGACAGAGAACACTGAAGCTTTCTTT	CASSRTENTEAFF
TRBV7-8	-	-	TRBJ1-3	TGTGCCAGCAGCTGGAACAGGGTTCTAAGAAACACCATATATTTT	CASSWNRVLRNTIYF
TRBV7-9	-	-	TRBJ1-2	TGTGCCACCGATGGCTACACCTTC	CATDGYTF
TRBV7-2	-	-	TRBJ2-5	TGTGCCAGCAGCTTGGGACTCCGGGGTTGGGAGACCCAGTACTTC	CASSLGLRGWETQYF
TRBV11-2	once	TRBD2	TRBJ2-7	TGTGCCAGCAGCTTAGATCTGGGGGGGGCCTACGAGCAGTACTTC	CASSLDLGGAYEQYF